This T cell receptor beta chain was recorded in a study of blood T cell repertoires in COVID-19. Study-level information: Samples taken during acute and convalescent COVID-19 were collected in the United States, Italy and Spain. From T cells, B-cell-depleted T cells, or PBMCs came the material, which was cDNA or gDNA.

In the original processing: Amplification of reference gene primers was used by the study to estimate nucleated cell counts. Here immunoSEQ multiplex PCR was the method, and the copy in TCRdb shows in-frame clones only, minus some. The DNA gave D and trimming, while V, J and clone size come from that table. The sample consists of roughly 31,000 clones, nearly 90% of them appearing once. Between the trimmed V and J ends, which lost 3 bases and 3 bases, there was a span of 10 bases. CDR1 is SGHNT, CDR2 YYREEE, per germline (reference sequence). This CDR3 contains 13 residues. The clonotype was recovered from a man between 60 and 75 years old with active COVID-19. The chain links TRBV5-4 to TRBJ2-7; D gene uncertain. Specimen: peripheral blood. CDR3 nucleotides: TGTGCCAGCAGCTCTTCGGTATACTACGAGCAGTACTTC. It is translated as CASSSSVYYEQYF.